This T cell receptor beta chain was recovered during a study of blood T cell repertoires in COVID-19. In the study overall: COVID-19 samples collected from the United States, Italy and Spain covered acute and convalescent phases. The cDNA or gDNA used as material had been derived from T cells, B-cell-depleted T cells, or PBMCs.

Profiling relied on immunoSEQ multiplex PCR, and the TCRdb table lists in-frame clones only, not all of them. The table includes fewer than 300,000 clones, roughly 89% detected once. Recovery among Cohort 3 donors was established by two negative PCRs, clearance, or symptom resolution. In germline, CDR1 is MDHEN, CDR2 SYDVKM. The CDR3 length is 15 residues. The J segment lost 0 bases and the V segment lost 5 bases, leaving 7 bases of the junction unmatched. Specimen: PBMCs or T cells enriched from blood (not recorded which). The V gene is TRBV28, the J gene TRBJ2-7, with TRBD2 identical over 7 bases. The clonotype comes from a man aged 35-49 years who had recovered from COVID-19. Here the CDR3 DNA reads TGTGCCAGCAGTCTTGGGAGGGGACTCTCCTACGAGCAGTACTTC. Translation gives CASSLGRGLSYEQYF. The whole variable domain, remainder taken from reference TRBV28 and TRBJ2-7, is DVKVTQSSRYLVKRTGEKVFLECVQDMDHENMFWYRQDPGLGLRLIYFSYDVKMKEKGDIPEGYSVSREKKERFSLILESASTNQTSMYLCASSLGRGLSYEQYFGPGTRLTVT.